Sequencing of this T cell receptor beta chain was carried out in a study of somatic mutations in cytotoxic T cells in rheumatoid arthritis. This CDR3 contains 16 residues. The V gene's germline CDR1 is SGHTA and CDR2 FQGTGA. The V and J ends lost 6 bases and 6 bases respectively, with 23 bases between them. Sequencing was performed with immunoSEQ multiplex PCR; in TCRdb, only in-frame clones are kept and a portion is missing. The repertoire holds tens of thousands of clones, with roughly 86% as singletons. What was sequenced was CD8+ T cells sorted from blood. This receptor was taken from an adult with rheumatoid arthritis. V is TRBV7-3 and J is TRBJ1-2; D perhaps matches TRBD1 (5 bases). CDR3 sequence reads: CASSPHPDMFRDGYTF. DNA of the CDR3: TGTGCCAGCAGTCCCCACCCGGACATGTTCAGGGATGGCTACACCTTC.